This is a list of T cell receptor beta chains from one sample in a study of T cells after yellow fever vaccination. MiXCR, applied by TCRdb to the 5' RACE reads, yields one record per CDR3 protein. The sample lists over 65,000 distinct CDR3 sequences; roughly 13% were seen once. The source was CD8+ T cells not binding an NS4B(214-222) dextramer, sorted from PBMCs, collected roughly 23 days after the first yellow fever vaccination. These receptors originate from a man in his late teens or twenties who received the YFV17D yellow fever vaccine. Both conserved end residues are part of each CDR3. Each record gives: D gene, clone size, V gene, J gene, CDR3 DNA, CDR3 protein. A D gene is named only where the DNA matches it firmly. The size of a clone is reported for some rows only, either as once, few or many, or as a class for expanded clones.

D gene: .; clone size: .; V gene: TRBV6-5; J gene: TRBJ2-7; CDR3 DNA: TGTGCCAGCAGTTACTACAGATCCTACGAGCAGTACTTC; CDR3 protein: CASSYYRSYEQYF
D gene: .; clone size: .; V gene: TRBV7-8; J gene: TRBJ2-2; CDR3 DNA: TGTGCCAGCAGCACCATCCGAGGGGGACTGACTAACACCGGGGAGCTGTTTTTT; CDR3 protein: CASSTIRGGLTNTGELFF
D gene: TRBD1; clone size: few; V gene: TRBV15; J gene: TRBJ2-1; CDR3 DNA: TGTGCCACCAGCAGAGATACGGACAGGGGTGACAATGAGCAGTTCTTC; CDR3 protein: CATSRDTDRGDNEQFF
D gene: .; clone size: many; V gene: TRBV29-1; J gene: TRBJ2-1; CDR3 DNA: TGCAGCACGGAGGGGAATGAGCAGTTCTTC; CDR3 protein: CSTEGNEQFF
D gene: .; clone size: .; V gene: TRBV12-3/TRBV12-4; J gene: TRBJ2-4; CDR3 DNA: TGTGCCAGCAGTTTAATCCGGGTTCTAGCCAAAAACATTCAGTACTTC; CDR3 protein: CASSLIRVLAKNIQYF
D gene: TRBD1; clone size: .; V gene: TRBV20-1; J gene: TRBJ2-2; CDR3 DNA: TGCAGTGCTAGAGACCTCGGGACAGGGACCACCGGGGAGCTGTTTTTT; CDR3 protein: CSARDLGTGTTGELFF
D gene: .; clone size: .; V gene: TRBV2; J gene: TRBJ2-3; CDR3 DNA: TGTGCCAGCAGCCTGGGCCCGCCAGCAGATACGCAGTATTTT; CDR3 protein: CASSLGPPADTQYF
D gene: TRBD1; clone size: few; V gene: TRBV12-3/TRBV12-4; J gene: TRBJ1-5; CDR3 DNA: TGTGCCAGCAGTACAGGGGACGGCCAGCCCCAGCATTTT; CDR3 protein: CASSTGDGQPQHF
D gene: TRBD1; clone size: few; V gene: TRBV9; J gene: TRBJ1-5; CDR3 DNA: TGTGCCAGCAGCCCCGAGACAGGGGCGTTTCAGCCCCAGCATTTT; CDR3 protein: CASSPETGAFQPQHF
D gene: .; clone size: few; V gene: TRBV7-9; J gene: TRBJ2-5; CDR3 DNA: TGTGCCAGCAGCCCGCCAGCAGGTGCGGAGACCCAGTACTTC; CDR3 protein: CASSPPAGAETQYF
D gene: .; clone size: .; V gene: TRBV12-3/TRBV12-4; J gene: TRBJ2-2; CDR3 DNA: TGTGCCAGCAGTTTATCCAGGGGCGGCACCGGGGAGCTGTATTTT; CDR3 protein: CASSLSRGGTGELYF
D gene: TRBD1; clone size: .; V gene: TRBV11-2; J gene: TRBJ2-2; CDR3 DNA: TGTGCCAGCAGCTTACGGGACAGGGGGCTCAACACCGGGGAGCTGTTTTTT; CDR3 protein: CASSLRDRGLNTGELFF
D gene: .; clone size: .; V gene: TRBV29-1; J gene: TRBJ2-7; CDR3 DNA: TGCAGCGTTGAAACTAGGGATTACGAGCAGTACTTC; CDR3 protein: CSVETRDYEQYF
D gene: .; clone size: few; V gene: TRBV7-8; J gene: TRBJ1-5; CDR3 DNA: TGTGCCAGCAGCCCAATCAATCAGCCCCAGCATTTT; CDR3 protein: CASSPINQPQHF
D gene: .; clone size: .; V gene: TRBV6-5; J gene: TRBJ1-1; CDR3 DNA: TGTGCCAGCAGTTACTCGGAAGGGGTAAACACTGAAGCTTTCTTT; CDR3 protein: CASSYSEGVNTEAFF
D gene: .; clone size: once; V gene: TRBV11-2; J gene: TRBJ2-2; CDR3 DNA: TGTGCCAGCAGCTTCTCCAACGAGGACAGTGTAGATACCGGGGAGCTGTTTTTT; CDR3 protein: CASSFSNEDSVDTGELFF
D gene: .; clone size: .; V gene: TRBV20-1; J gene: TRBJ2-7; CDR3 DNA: TGCAGTGCTAGAACCAGCTACGAGCAGTACTTC; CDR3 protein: CSARTSYEQYF
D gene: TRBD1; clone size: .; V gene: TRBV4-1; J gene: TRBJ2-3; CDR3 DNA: TGCGCCAGCAGCTGGACAGGGGGGAATTCAGATACGCAGTATTTT; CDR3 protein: CASSWTGGNSDTQYF
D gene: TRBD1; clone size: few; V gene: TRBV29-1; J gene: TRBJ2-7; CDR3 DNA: TGCAGCGTAGAGACAGGGAACGAGCAGTACTTC; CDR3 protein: CSVETGNEQYF
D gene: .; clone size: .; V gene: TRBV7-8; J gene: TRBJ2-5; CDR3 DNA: TGTGCCAGCAGCTTATCTGGGAGAGTCGGGGAGACCCAGTACTTC; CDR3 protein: CASSLSGRVGETQYF